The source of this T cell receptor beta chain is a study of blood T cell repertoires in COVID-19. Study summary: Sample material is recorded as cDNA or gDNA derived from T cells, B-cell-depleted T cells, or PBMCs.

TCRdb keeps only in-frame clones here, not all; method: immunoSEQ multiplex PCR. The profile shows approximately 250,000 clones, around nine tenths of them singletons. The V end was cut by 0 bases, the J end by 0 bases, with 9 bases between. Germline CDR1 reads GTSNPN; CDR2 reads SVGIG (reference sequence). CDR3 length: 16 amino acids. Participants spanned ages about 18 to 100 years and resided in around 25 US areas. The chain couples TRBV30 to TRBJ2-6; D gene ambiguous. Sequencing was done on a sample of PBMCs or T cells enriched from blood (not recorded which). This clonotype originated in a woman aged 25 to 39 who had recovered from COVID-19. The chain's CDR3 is CAWSVNGGSGANVLTF. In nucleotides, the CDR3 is TGTGCCTGGAGTGTTAACGGCGGCTCTGGGGCCAACGTCCTGACTTTC. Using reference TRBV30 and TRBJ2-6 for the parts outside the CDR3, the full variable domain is SQTIHQWPATLVQPVGSPLSLECTVEGTSNPNLYWYRQAAGRGLQLLFYSVGIGQISSEVPQNLSASRPQDRQFILSSKKLLLSDSGFYLCAWSVNGGSGANVLTFGAGSRLTVL.